What follows is one T cell receptor beta chain and its context. In the source study's methods: Cell counts per sample came from amplifying reference gene primers. Method: immunoSEQ multiplex PCR; TCRdb's copy keeps in-frame clones and lacks some. Clone size and the V and J calls come from that table; the DNA yielded D and trimming. The repertoire holds some 61,000 clones, with about nine tenths as singletons. These data are taken from a study of blood T cell repertoires in COVID-19. The sample was peripheral blood. The origin of this receptor is a man aged 30 to 45 with acute or convalescent COVID-19.

This chain's CDR3 is CASSLDRETQYF. DNA for the CDR3: TGCGCCAGCAGCTTGGACAGGGAGACCCAGTACTTC. This chain joins TRBV5-1 and TRBJ2-5; the D gene is possibly TRBD1 (5 bases). The CDR3 is 12 residues long. Germline CDR1 and CDR2: SGHRS and YFSETQ. Trimming left V 0 bases short and J 5 bases short, with 5 bases between. Full variable domain (remainder filled in from reference TRBV5-1 and TRBJ2-5): KAGVTQTPRYLIKTRGQQVTLSCSPISGHRSVSWYQQTPGQGLQFLFEYFSETQRNKGNFPGRFSGRQFSNSRSEMNVSTLELGDSALYLCASSLDRETQYFGPGTRLLVL.